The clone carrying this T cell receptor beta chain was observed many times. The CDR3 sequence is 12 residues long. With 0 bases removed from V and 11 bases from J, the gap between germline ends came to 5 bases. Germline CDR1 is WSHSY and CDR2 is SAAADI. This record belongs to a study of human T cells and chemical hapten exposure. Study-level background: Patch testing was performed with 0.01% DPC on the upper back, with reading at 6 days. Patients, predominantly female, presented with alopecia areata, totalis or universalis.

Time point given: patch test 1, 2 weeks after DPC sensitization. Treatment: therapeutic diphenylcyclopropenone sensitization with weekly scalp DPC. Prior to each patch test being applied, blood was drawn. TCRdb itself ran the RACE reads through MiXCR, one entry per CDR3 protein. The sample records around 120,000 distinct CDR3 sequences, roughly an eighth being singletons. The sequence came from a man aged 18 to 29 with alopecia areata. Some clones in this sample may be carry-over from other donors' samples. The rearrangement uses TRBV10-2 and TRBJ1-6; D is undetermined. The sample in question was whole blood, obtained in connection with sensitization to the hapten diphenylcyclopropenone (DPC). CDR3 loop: CASSESRPPLHF. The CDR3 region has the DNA TGCGCCAGCAGTGAGTCTCGACCACCCCTCCACTTT.